This TCR beta chain comes out of a study of T cell clonality in common variable immunodeficiency. Points from the study as a whole: Common variable immunodeficiency TCR beta sequences reportedly had fewer deletions and N-nucleotide insertions.

The CDR3 totals 15 residues. V was cut by 8 bases and J by 3 bases, with 17 bases left in between. The germline V gene has CDR1 SEHNR and CDR2 FQNEAQ (reference sequence). Remarks on this clone: The antigen is unknown. From the germline J gene comes the end of the CDR3, since the read stops 3 residues before it.

Measured with immunoSEQ multiplex PCR; TCRdb has only the in-frame clones, and not every one. The repertoire has about 34,000 clones, none seen only once; the ten largest take about 26%. Sequenced sample: peripheral blood mononuclear cells. This chain connects TRBV7-9 to TRBJ1-3; unclear D gene. This TCR was sampled from a human donor with common variable immunodeficiency. Incomplete CDR3 DNA: TGTGCCAGCCGCTGGCCCGAGGTACATGGAAACACC. It codes for CASRWPEVHGNT. The CDR3 as a whole reads CASRWPEVHGNTIYF.